Presented here are 30 T cell receptor beta chains from one specimen sequenced in a study of beta chain features in type 1 diabetes. The isolated RNA, all of it, was reverse transcribed, so expressed TCRB transcripts were what got sequenced. Clones were read by immunoSEQ multiplex PCR, and TCRdb kept only the in-frame ones, dropping some. This table holds a few hundred thousand clones, 9.6% found once. The material sequenced was naive CD4+ T cells from blood. All receptors derive from a woman aged 18 to 35 in good health.

The V call is TRBV5-1, the J call TRBJ2-3; TRBD1 might be the D (6 bases). V was pared by 4 bases and J by 1 base, with 13 bases between. Germline CDR1 SGHRS, CDR2 YFSETQ. The CDR3 covers 15 residues. The CDR3 DNA is TGCGCCAGCAGCCCAATGACAGGAGGCACAGATACGCAGTATTTT. Translating gives CASSPMTGGTDTQYF.

In its sample, this clone was seen a few times. This sequence joins TRBV5-1 and TRBJ2-1, with D tentatively TRBD2 (6 bases). Between the trimmed V and J ends, which lost 1 base and 9 bases, there was a span of 17 bases. Germline V gene data show CDR1 as SGHRS and CDR2 as YFSETQ. This CDR3 has 15 residues. This CDR3 is CASSLRSPGEGEQFF. In DNA form, the CDR3 reads TGCGCCAGCAGCTTGAGGTCCCCGGGAGAGGGTGAGCAGTTCTTC. The full variable domain, completed using reference TRBV5-1 and TRBJ2-1, is KAGVTQTPRYLIKTRGQQVTLSCSPISGHRSVSWYQQTPGQGLQFLFEYFSETQRNKGNFPGRFSGRQFSNSRSEMNVSTLELGDSALYLCASSLRSPGEGEQFFGPGTRLTVL.

V is TRBV5-4 and J is TRBJ2-3; the match to TRBD2 covers 8 bases. V dropped 2 bases and J dropped 5; count of bases not matched to a gene: 10. The CDR3 has 16 amino acids. Germline-derived CDR1 and CDR2 are SGHNT and YYREEE (reference sequence). The CDR3 nucleotides are TGTGCCAGCAGCTTACGCGGGACTAGGTTTCAAGATACGCAGTATTTT. It codes for CASSLRGTRFQDTQYF.

This clone came up a few times. The chain couples TRBV11-2 to TRBJ2-1; tentatively, D is TRBD2 (5 bases). The CDR3 sequence is 16 residues long. The germline V gene has CDR1 SGHAT and CDR2 FQNNGV. Trimming shortened V by 4 bases and J by 3 bases, and 16 bases separated the two germline ends. The CDR3 protein is CASSSARGKYYNEQFF. As DNA, the CDR3 is TGTGCCAGCAGCTCCGCCCGGGGAAAATACTACAATGAGCAGTTCTTC. The full variable domain, in which reference TRBV11-2 and TRBJ2-1 provide the parts outside the CDR3, is EAGVAQSPRYKIIEKRQSVAFWCNPISGHATLYWYQQILGQGPKLLIQFQNNGVVDDSQLPKDRFSAERLKGVDSTLKIQPAKLEDSAVYLCASSSARGKYYNEQFFGPGTRLTVL.

This clone was observed a handful of times. This chain connects TRBV7-9 to TRBJ1-3; a possible D gene is TRBD1 (5 bases). Germline assignment: CDR1 SEHNR and CDR2 FQNEAQ (reference sequence). The V end lost 0 bases, the J end lost 1 base, and 10 bases lay between the germline ends. The CDR3 runs to 16 residues. CDR3 residues: CASSLAGGLSGNTIYF. DNA for the CDR3: TGTGCCAGCAGCTTAGCGGGGGGACTGTCTGGAAACACCATATATTTT. Full variable domain (rest looked up from reference TRBV7-9 and TRBJ1-3): DTGVSQNPRHKITKRGQNVTFRCDPISEHNRLYWYRQTLGQGPEFLTYFQNEAQLEKSRLLSDRFSAERPKGSFSTLEIQRTEQGDSAMYLCASSLAGGLSGNTIYFGEGSWLTVV.

This clone has only a few counts. CDR3 in DNA: TGTGCCAGCAGCTTAGGGGCAGCGGACACTGAAGCTTTCTTT. This gives the protein CASSLGAADTEAFF. V gene TRBV7-2 combines with J gene TRBJ1-1; D is unresolved. V lost 1 base and J lost 3, with 9 bases in between. The CDR3 runs to 14 residues. From germline, CDR1 is SGHTA and CDR2 FQGNSA.

The sample holds a few counts of this clone. This chain uses TRBV2 with TRBJ1-2; weak D call: TRBD1 (6 bases). CDR1 SNHLY and CDR2 FYNNEI come from the germline V gene. The V and J ends lost 7 bases and 8 bases respectively, with 17 bases between them. The CDR3 has 13 residues. DNA for the CDR3: TGTGCCAGCATCGTTAGGGGCAGGGGCGGCTACACCTTC. This gives the protein CASIVRGRGGYTF.

The rearrangement links TRBV7-9 to TRBJ2-3; D is possibly TRBD1 (5 bases). The germline V and J ends were trimmed by 5 bases and 5 bases, with 11 bases remaining between them. CDR3 size: 13 residues. Per germline, CDR1 SEHNR and CDR2 FQNEAQ (reference sequence). Here the CDR3 DNA reads TGTGCCAGCAGCCAGGGATTGGGAGATACGCAGTATTTT. This encodes CASSQGLGDTQYF.

This clone came up a few times. This chain uses TRBV5-1 with TRBJ2-7, with a possible D match to TRBD1 (6 bases). Trimming removed 4 bases at V and 1 base at J, with 12 bases between. CDR3 size: 14 residues. Germline lookup yields CDR1 SGHRS and CDR2 YFSETQ. This CDR3 is CASSEQGSSYEQYF. In DNA form, the CDR3 reads TGCGCCAGCAGCGAACAGGGATCTTCCTACGAGCAGTACTTC. The full variable domain, its missing parts supplied by reference TRBV5-1 and TRBJ2-7, is KAGVTQTPRYLIKTRGQQVTLSCSPISGHRSVSWYQQTPGQGLQFLFEYFSETQRNKGNFPGRFSGRQFSNSRSEMNVSTLELGDSALYLCASSEQGSSYEQYFGPGTRLTVT.

This clone showed up just a few times. V and J are TRBV5-1 and TRBJ2-7; D is uncertain. V was shortened by 0 bases and J by 0 bases, with 13 bases between the two germline ends. Looked up from germline, CDR1 is SGHRS and CDR2 is YFSETQ. The CDR3 runs to 16 residues. The CDR3 loop reads CASSLEFGGASYEQYF. CDR3 bases: TGCGCCAGCAGCTTGGAATTCGGTGGAGCCTCCTACGAGCAGTACTTC.

The rearrangement links TRBV5-1 to TRBJ1-4, with D perhaps matching TRBD1 (6 bases). The CDR3 sequence is 16 residues long. Trimming removed 0 bases from V and 4 bases from J, with 13 bases in between. Germline CDR1 and CDR2: SGHRS and YFSETQ. The CDR3: CASSLAGGQHNEKLFF. The CDR3 DNA sequence: TGCGCCAGCAGCTTGGCGGGGGGCCAACATAATGAAAAACTGTTTTTT.

This clone came up a few times. This sequence joins TRBV5-4 and TRBJ2-1; 9 nucleotides line up with TRBD1. CDR3 length: 16 residues. Germline assignment: CDR1 SGHNT and CDR2 YYREEE (reference sequence). Trimming cost V 1 base and J 5 bases; bases outside gene matches: 7. The CDR3 coding sequence is TGTGCCAGCAGCTTGCTCCGGGACAGGGATGACAATGAGCAGTTCTTC. This gives the protein CASSLLRDRDDNEQFF.

This clone appeared a few times. This chain uses TRBV5-1 with TRBJ2-3; 8 nucleotides align to TRBD2. After removal of 0 bases from V and 4 bases from J, the junction contained 7 bases not matched to a gene. The germline CDR1 and CDR2 sequences are SGHRS and YFSETQ. The CDR3 loop spans 16 amino acids. CDR3 amino acids: CASSLVISGAADTQYF. CDR3 DNA: TGCGCCAGCAGCTTGGTAATTAGCGGGGCCGCAGATACGCAGTATTTT.

This clone was seen more than once but under ten times. The J gene is TRBJ1-5, the V gene TRBV4-1; tentatively, D is TRBD1 (6 bases). Germline loops: CDR1 MGHRA, CDR2 YSYEKL. The CDR3 extends over 16 amino acids. Trimming removed 0 bases at V and 7 bases at J, with 16 bases between. The CDR3 region is CASSQEETGWAQPQHF. Written as DNA, the CDR3 is TGCGCCAGCAGCCAAGAGGAAACAGGGTGGGCGCAGCCCCAGCATTTT.

This clone was observed a few times. V gene TRBV6-1 combines with J gene TRBJ2-3; no firm D call. The CDR3 is made up of 12 amino acids. Germline values: CDR1 MNHNS, CDR2 SASEGT. Trimming removed 5 bases at V and 1 base at J, with 4 bases between. As DNA, the CDR3 is TGTGCCAGCAGTACGGGCACAGATACGCAGTATTTT. Translating it yields CASSTGTDTQYF.

V and J are TRBV4-1 and TRBJ2-3, with 10 bases aligning to TRBD2. V shed 3 bases and J 3 bases; nucleotides not matched to a gene: 12. Germline-derived CDR1 and CDR2 are MGHRA and YSYEKL. The CDR3 consists of 18 residues. The CDR3 nucleotides read TGCGCCAGCAGCCACACCATCCTAGCGGGGGAAACTACAGATACGCAGTATTTT. Amino acid sequence: CASSHTILAGETTDTQYF.

The gene calls are TRBV6-1 and TRBJ2-7, with TRBD2 as a possible D gene (5 bases). The CDR3 is 14 amino acids. Germline assignment: CDR1 MNHNS and CDR2 SASEGT. Trimming left V 7 bases short and J 2 bases short, with 15 bases between. CDR3 loop: CASIPGMLTYEQYF. In nucleotides, the CDR3 is TGTGCCAGCATCCCCGGGATGTTGACCTACGAGCAGTACTTC.

The rearrangement uses TRBV11-2 and TRBJ2-7; TRBD1 agrees at 7 bases. The trim removed 5 bases at V and 2 bases at J, leaving 6 bases unmatched. CDR3 length equals 14 residues. CDR1 and CDR2 from the germline V gene are SGHAT and FQNNGV. The CDR3 DNA reads TGTGCCAGCAGCCTCTACAGGGGTGCCTACGAGCAGTACTTC. It is translated as CASSLYRGAYEQYF.

J is TRBJ2-5 and V is TRBV7-9; D is perhaps TRBD2 (6 bases). This CDR3 spans 14 amino acids. V dropped 5 bases and J dropped 5 bases, with 15 bases sitting between them. In germline, CDR1 is SEHNR, CDR2 FQNEAQ (reference sequence). The CDR3 DNA is TGTGCCAGCAGCCCTGGAGGGCCGGGGGAGACCCAGTACTTC. Amino acids: CASSPGGPGETQYF.

The chain links TRBV28 to TRBJ2-5; 9 bases align to TRBD1. The CDR3 consists of 16 residues. Germline CDR1 and CDR2: MDHEN and SYDVKM. J gave up 4 bases and V 5 bases, and 11 bases lay outside the gene matches. The CDR3 region is CASSPQGQGVGETQYF. As DNA, the CDR3 is TGTGCCAGCAGTCCGCAGGGACAGGGAGTAGGAGAGACCCAGTACTTC.

This sequence joins TRBV7-2 and TRBJ2-2; the D gene is possibly TRBD2 (5 bases). The V gene's germline CDR1 is SGHTA and CDR2 FQGNSA. Trimming took off 2 bases at V and 0 bases at J, with 10 bases between the two ends. The CDR3 extends over 16 amino acids. CDR3 coding DNA: TGTGCCAGCAGCTTATTCGGAGCGGCGAACACCGGGGAGCTGTTTTTT. It is translated as CASSLFGAANTGELFF.

This rearrangement joins TRBV5-4 to TRBJ2-7; TRBD2 matches at 11 bases. V shed 4 bases, J shed 6 bases, and the junction held 15 bases outside the gene matches. Germline CDR1 and CDR2: SGHNT and YYREEE (reference sequence). The CDR3 is made up of 17 amino acids. As DNA, the CDR3 is TGTGCCAGCAGCCCTACCCATAGCGGGAGGGAACCTCTCGAGCAGTACTTC. It is translated as CASSPTHSGREPLEQYF. Full variable domain (missing parts from reference TRBV5-4 and TRBJ2-7): ETGVTQSPTHLIKTRGQQVTLRCSSQSGHNTVSWYQQALGQGPQFIFQYYREEENGRGNFPPRFSGLQFPNYSSELNVNALELDDSALYLCASSPTHSGREPLEQYFGPGTRLTVT.

As DNA, the CDR3 is TGTGCCAGCAGTGACCTCACCTACGAGCAGTACTTC. Amino acid sequence: CASSDLTYEQYF. V usage is TRBV25-1 and J usage is TRBJ2-5; no reliable D call. Judging by the DNA end, TRBJ2-7 fits better; the J call may be wrong. Germline values: CDR1 MGHDK, CDR2 SYGVNS. CDR3 length: 12 residues.

The J gene is TRBJ2-1, the V gene TRBV5-1; D may be TRBD2 (5 bases). The CDR3 spans 17 residues. Trimming stripped 0 bases from V and 0 bases from J, with 13 bases between. The germline CDR1 and CDR2 sequences are SGHRS and YFSETQ. The CDR3 is CASSLGTALSSYNEQFF. The CDR3, as DNA: TGCGCCAGCAGCTTGGGGACTGCGTTGAGCTCCTACAATGAGCAGTTCTTC.

CDR3 region: CASSLNPDNEQFF. The CDR3 nucleotides read TGTGCCAGCAGCCTAAACCCTGACAATGAGCAGTTCTTC. This rearrangement joins TRBV11-2 to TRBJ2-1; D not certain. The CDR3 totals 13 residues. Between the trimmed V and J ends, which lost 5 bases and 5 bases, there was a span of 10 bases. CDR1 and CDR2 from the germline V gene are SGHAT and FQNNGV.

The chain uses TRBV6-4 and TRBJ2-1, with 9 bases identical to TRBD2. This CDR3 has 14 residues. V gave up 4 bases and J gave up 13 bases; unmatched junction bases: 11. The V gene's germline CDR1 is MRHNA and CDR2 SNTAGT. The CDR3 DNA follows: TGTGCCAGCAGTGTATGGGCGGGGGGGCCACTCCAGTTCTTC. Residues: CASSVWAGGPLQFF.

This chain connects TRBV30 to TRBJ2-1, with D possibly being TRBD1 (5 bases). The CDR3 contains 11 residues. V was cut by 5 bases and J by 5 bases, with 7 bases left in between. Germline V gene data show CDR1 as GTSNPN and CDR2 as SVGIG (reference sequence). This CDR3 is CAWDRNNEQFF. CDR3 nucleotide sequence: TGTGCCTGGGACAGAAACAATGAGCAGTTCTTC.

This clone was detected only a few times. V usage is TRBV6-1 and J usage is TRBJ2-7; 9 nucleotides match TRBD1. The CDR3 has 14 amino acids. Germline V gives CDR1 MNHNS, CDR2 SASEGT. V was clipped by 5 bases and J by 1 base; unmatched bases: 3. This CDR3 reads CASSFGTGSYEQYF. Here the CDR3 DNA reads TGTGCCAGCAGTTTCGGGACAGGGTCCTACGAGCAGTACTTC.

The rearrangement uses TRBV7-9 and TRBJ1-1; possible D gene TRBD1, 6 bases. This CDR3 is built from 16 residues. CDR1 and CDR2 from the germline V gene are SEHNR and FQNEAQ (reference sequence). Trimming stripped 6 bases from V and 1 base from J, with 18 bases between. In DNA, the CDR3 is TGTGCCAGCAGACCCCCCCCGGACAGTCCGAACACTGAAGCTTTCTTT. It specifies CASRPPPDSPNTEAFF.

The genes are TRBV6-1 and TRBJ2-5; weak D call: TRBD2 (5 bases). Germline CDR1 MNHNS, CDR2 SASEGT. There are 15 residues in the CDR3. Trimming took off 2 bases at V and 5 bases at J, with 15 bases between the two ends. CDR3 DNA sequence: TGTGCCAGCAGTGAACGGGGAAGAACCTTTGAGACCCAGTACTTC. This translates into CASSERGRTFETQYF.